The 9 T cell receptor beta chains below come from one sample, sequenced in a study of early T cells in non-severe SARS-CoV-2 infection. TCRdb analysed the 5' RACE reads with MiXCR anew, one entry per CDR3 protein. The table records some 77,000 distinct CDR3 sequences, 4.5% to 6% of them present only once. The sequencing used whole blood, collected at baseline. Source of these receptors: an adult who was a healthcare worker with PCR-confirmed SARS-CoV-2 infection or an uninfected control (not recorded which).

This clonotype was found a few times. The DNA is omitted, as the CDR3 cannot be located on it reliably, and the CDR3 follows TCRdb's listing. The genes are TRBV5-5 and TRBJ1-6; the table assigns TRBD1, which was not confirmed against the DNA. Germline lookup yields CDR1 SGHKS and CDR2 YYEKEE (reference sequence). The CDR3 comprises 14 residues, both ends counted. The CDR3 here is CASSFGPGASASHF.

This clonotype was detected ten times or more. One end of the junction does not line up with germline, which may come from a read error. The chain combines TRBV12-3 or TRBV12-4 with TRBJ2-1; 8 positions agree with TRBD2. CDR3 length: 14 amino acids. The CDR3 DNA sequence: TGTGCCAGCAGACGGACTAGCTCCCACAATGAGCAGTTCTTC. This encodes CASRRTSSHNEQFF.

This clonotype was seen repeatedly, ten times or more. It is likely a read error, because the conserved phenylalanine at the end of the CDR3 is missing. Because the CDR3's place on the DNA is in doubt, the DNA is left out and the CDR3 is given as listed by TCRdb. This rearrangement joins TRBV7-2 to TRBJ2-1; no check of the table's D call, TRBD2, against the DNA was made. The CDR3 spans 13 amino acids, including both terminal residues. Germline V gene sequence: CDR1 SGHTA, CDR2 FQGNSA. CDR3 residues: CASSLNGGRVINL.

This clonotype showed up many times. V gene TRBV28 combines with J gene TRBJ2-6; D possibly corresponds to TRBD1 (6 bases). CDR3 size: 15 residues. V shed 8 bases and J shed 0 bases, with 11 bases lying between them. Germline V CDR1 and CDR2: MDHEN, SYDVKM. The CDR3 DNA reads TGTGCCAGCCGGGACAATCCCTCTGGGGCCAACGTCCTGACTTTC. It is translated as CASRDNPSGANVLTF.

This clonotype was observed a few times. This chain connects TRBV5-1 to TRBJ2-1; no firm D call. CDR1 SGHRS and CDR2 YFSETQ come from the germline V gene. Trimming stripped 3 bases from V and 7 bases from J, with 14 bases between. The CDR3 loop spans 14 amino acids. The CDR3 reads CASSSPAFGNEQFF. The CDR3, as DNA: TGCGCCAGCAGCTCCCCAGCGTTTGGGAATGAGCAGTTCTTC.

This clonotype was counted at least ten times. The chain links TRBV7-3 to TRBJ2-1; 9 bases line up with TRBD1. CDR3 length equals 15 residues. Germline V CDR1 and CDR2: SGHTA, FQGTGA. Trimming cost V 2 bases and J 4 bases; bases outside gene matches: 3. CDR3 amino acids: CASSLGQGWYNEQFF. CDR3 nucleotide sequence: TGTGCCAGCAGCTTAGGACAGGGGTGGTACAATGAGCAGTTCTTC.

This chain connects TRBV4-1 to TRBJ2-7; possibly TRBD1 for D (6 bases). Germline values: CDR1 MGHRA, CDR2 YSYEKL. CDR3 size: 15 residues. Trimming took 7 bases from V and 2 from J, leaving 18 bases between them. The CDR3 loop is CASTPKDSQTYEQYF. The CDR3 coding sequence is TGCGCCAGCACACCGAAGGACAGTCAAACCTACGAGCAGTACTTC.

This clonotype showed up many times. V usage is TRBV20-1 and J usage is TRBJ2-3; 9 bases match TRBD2. Germline V gene lookup returns CDR1 DFQATT and CDR2 SNEGSKA (reference sequence). The CDR3 consists of 15 residues. Trimming cost V 0 bases and J 6 bases; bases outside gene matches: 7. The CDR3 region has the DNA TGCAGTGCTAGAGAGGTTAGCGGGAGTGGGGATACGCAGTATTTT. This encodes CSAREVSGSGDTQYF.

This clonotype has a count of ten or more. The gene calls are TRBV28 and TRBJ1-1; D is uncertain. Per the germline V gene, CDR1 is MDHEN and CDR2 is SYDVKM. Trimming took 6 bases from V and 7 from J, leaving 15 bases between them. This CDR3 is 13 amino acids long. CDR3 amino acids: CASSYLKGGEAFF. CDR3 nucleotide sequence: TGTGCCAGCAGCTACCTGAAAGGTGGTGAAGCTTTCTTT.